This T cell receptor beta chain stems from a study of T-cell reconstitution after alpha-beta-depleted transplantation in children listed by TCRdb under 2016. About the study as a whole: The study quantitatively tracked T-cell immune reconstitution after TCRalphabeta/CD19-depleted allogeneic hematopoietic cell transplantation in children using TCR repertoire profiling. The investigation overall reported the following: About two months after transplant, the apparently early recovery of alphabetaT-cell counts reportedly depended on just several hundred clones that had expanded rapidly and came from non-depleted graft cells. In some patients, high TCRbeta diversity at day 60 was attributed to recipient T cells and intrathymic progenitors that had survived conditioning. The frequencies of hyperexpanded clones fell over the following months, and after one year, T-cell counts and TCRbeta diversity were mostly attributed to newly produced T cells.

Inclusive of the bounding cysteine and phenylalanine, the CDR3 is 16 residues long. Here the CDR3 DNA is all that survives: 48 bases in frame from base 1. As encoded in the germline V gene (reference sequence), CDR1 is LNHNV while CDR2 is YYDKDF. V is cut by 0 bases and J by 6 bases, and the space between the germline ends is 14 bases. This specimen's treatment or condition label, per the study, means: allogeneic hematopoietic cell transplantation with graft depleted of TCRalphabeta T cells and CD19 B cells. Transplant recipients were children who received TCRalphabeta/CD19-depleted allogeneic hematopoietic cell grafts. On this clonotype itself: The specificity of this receptor is unknown. Per-nucleotide qualities are absent, and no much larger clonotype sits a single base away.

Libraries were constructed by PCR. The listed sequencing device is Illumina HiSeq 2500. TCR library preparation used molecular barcoding, with unique molecular identifiers applied to normalize quantification of the TCRbeta repertoire. Using fastp trimming at Q25 and MiXCR clonotype assembly, TCRdb reanalyzed the public sequencing data and kept in-frame beta chains. Identical CDR3 protein sequences are pooled into one entry, listed with their most common genes and DNA. The sample data list 550,000 to 600,000 distinct CDR3 sequences, and 23% of these were observed just once. Roughly an eighth of the sample is held by the ten biggest clonotypes.

The receptor comes from a boy in the first two years of life who had a stem cell transplant for acute myeloid leukemia, so the T cells may come from the graft donor. This chain joins TRBV15 to TRBJ2-2, with the D gene too uncertain to name. The sequences come from PBMCs, mostly from graft donor cells, collected 360 days after TCRalphabeta/CD19-depleted stem cell transplant. This receptor carries the CDR3 CATSRDSHRKAGELFF. The base sequence is TGTGCCACCAGCAGAGATTCGCACAGAAAGGCCGGGGAGCTGTTTTTT.